This T cell receptor (beta chain) was obtained from a study of T-cell memory formation after mild COVID-19. Trimming at V came to 5 bases and at J to 2 bases, leaving 13 bases not matched to a gene. Looked up from germline, CDR1 is GTSNPN and CDR2 is SVGIG (reference sequence). The CDR3 runs 18 residues. TCRdb re-called the 5' RACE reads through MiXCR, storing one row per CDR3 protein. Here the sample spans 550,000 to 600,000 distinct CDR3 sequences, roughly 17% being singletons. The specimen sequenced was PBMCs or a T cell subset sorted from them (not recorded which). This TCR came from an adult woman who had mild COVID-19 (a few samples of this study predate the infection). Cell type and time point are not known. The chain combines TRBV30 with TRBJ2-6; 9 positions match TRBD1. CDR3 coding DNA: TGTGCCTGGGGCGGGACAGGGTCTACTTTAGCTGGGGCCAACGTCCTGACTTTC. It encodes CAWGGTGSTLAGANVLTF.